This TCR beta chain appears in the sequencing data of a study of blood T cell repertoires in COVID-19. Background on the study: Material from acute and convalescent COVID-19 was sourced from the United States, Italy and Spain.

Authors' analysis steps: Estimation of nucleated cell counts relied on the amplification of reference gene primers. Repertoires were generated with immunoSEQ multiplex PCR, while TCRdb's copy carries only in-frame clones and drops some. Clone size and the V and J calls come from that table; the DNA yielded D and trimming. The sample holds tens of thousands of clones, roughly 87% seen once. The V gene's germline CDR1 is SGDLS and CDR2 YYNGEE. There are 16 residues in the CDR3. Losses at the gene ends were 0 bases for V and 3 bases for J; bases not matched to a gene: 4. The receptor's source is a man in his fifties with active COVID-19. The rearrangement links TRBV9 to TRBJ2-5, with TRBD2 matching over 11 bases. The sequenced sample consisted of peripheral blood. CDR3 coding DNA: TGTGCCAGCAGCGTAGTTAGCGGGGGGGCCGAAGAGACCCAGTACTTC. Protein sequence: CASSVVSGGAEETQYF.